These 21 T cell receptor beta chains share one sample of origin, sequenced in a study of T cell responses to AZD1222 COVID-19 vaccine. Data came from immunoSEQ multiplex PCR; TCRdb stores just in-frame clones and leaves some out. The sample lists tens of thousands of clones; approximately 92% were seen once. This specimen consisted of peripheral blood, obtained on day 0 of AZD1222 vaccination. These receptors originate from an adult in good health.

The chain couples TRBV11-2 to TRBJ1-1, with unresolved D. Trimming took off 1 base at V and 3 bases at J, with 9 bases between the two ends. In germline, CDR1 is SGHAT, CDR2 FQNNGV. The CDR3 has 14 residues. CDR3 amino acids: CASSLGFTDTEAFF. CDR3 nucleotides: TGTGCCAGCAGCTTAGGCTTCACGGACACTGAAGCTTTCTTT.

The genes are TRBV28 and TRBJ2-5; D tentatively reads TRBD1 or TRBD2 (5 bases each). Germline V gene data show CDR1 as MDHEN and CDR2 as SYDVKM. This CDR3 region has 13 residues. Trimming removed 5 bases from V and 4 bases from J, with 11 bases in between. For the CDR3, the DNA is TGTGCCAGCAGTGACGAGGGGCGAGAGACCCAGTACTTC. As protein: CASSDEGRETQYF.

The rearrangement joins TRBV7-9 to TRBJ1-1; 7 bases match TRBD1. V gave up 7 bases and J gave up 4 bases; unmatched junction bases: 9. The germline gives CDR1 SEHNR, CDR2 FQNEAQ (reference sequence). This CDR3 spans 14 amino acids. CDR3 sequence: CASTNTGVATEAFF. CDR3 DNA sequence: TGTGCCAGCACCAACACAGGGGTCGCCACTGAAGCTTTCTTT.

The J gene is TRBJ1-2, the V gene TRBV11-2, with D hard to call. Germline loops: CDR1 SGHAT, CDR2 FQNNGV. Trimming left V 5 bases short and J 8 bases short, with 21 bases between. The CDR3 has 15 residues. CDR3 nucleotides: TGTGCCAGCAGCCCGCGACCGGATGGTGGGGTCGGCTACACCTTC. It translates to CASSPRPDGGVGYTF.

J is TRBJ2-7 and V is TRBV4-3, with a weak D call TRBD1 (6 bases). Germline V gene sequence: CDR1 LGHNA, CDR2 YSLEER. The CDR3 covers 13 residues. V was clipped by 0 bases and J by 6 bases, with 9 bases between them. CDR3 protein: CASSQERGSEQYF. In nucleotides, the CDR3 is TGCGCCAGCAGCCAAGAAAGGGGGTCCGAGCAGTACTTC.

V and J are TRBV3-1 (or the pseudogene TRBV3-2) and TRBJ1-1; D possibly corresponds to TRBD1 (6 bases). The CDR3 spans 13 residues. V was pared by 6 bases and J by 9 bases, with 17 bases between. Germline CDR1 LGHDT, CDR2 YNNKEL (reference sequence). This CDR3 is CASSRHQGIKAFF. In nucleotides, the CDR3 is TGTGCCAGCAGTCGACACCAGGGGATCAAAGCTTTCTTT.

The chain carries TRBV6-8 and TRBJ1-3, with 11 bases fitting TRBD1. The V segment lost 6 bases and the J segment 4 bases; nucleotides outside the gene matches: 17. Germline V gene data show CDR1 as MNHGY and CDR2 as SAAAGT. The length of the CDR3 is 19 residues. CDR3 loop: CASSYPGQGGSPKGNTIYF. In DNA form, the CDR3 reads TGTGCCAGCAGCTACCCGGGACAGGGGGGAAGCCCTAAAGGAAACACCATATATTTT.

V gene TRBV9 combines with J gene TRBJ2-7, with D possibly matching TRBD2 (6 bases). The CDR3 has 13 residues. Germline lookup yields CDR1 SGDLS and CDR2 YYNGEE. V lost 4 bases, J lost 6 bases, and 14 bases lay in between. CDR3 sequence reads: CASSPGRNGEQYF. CDR3 nucleotide sequence: TGTGCCAGCAGCCCCGGGAGAAACGGCGAGCAGTACTTC.

The chain couples TRBV7-6 to TRBJ2-7; D ambiguous. This CDR3 is built from 15 residues. Trimming removed 2 bases at V and 7 bases at J, with 18 bases between. Germline V gives CDR1 SGHVS, CDR2 FNYEAQ. The CDR3 nucleotides read TGTGCCAGCAGCTTAATAGGAACGGGTGGTGGAGAGCAGTACTTC. This codes for CASSLIGTGGGEQYF.

V usage is TRBV5-1 and J usage is TRBJ2-7; TRBD2 matches at 10 bases. The CDR3 extends over 15 amino acids. Germline V gene data show CDR1 as SGHRS and CDR2 as YFSETQ. The V and J ends lost 5 bases and 3 bases, in that order; junction bases with no gene match: 8. The CDR3 sequence: CASSFSSGSRYEQYF. For the CDR3, the DNA is TGCGCCAGCAGTTTCTCTAGCGGGAGCCGCTACGAGCAGTACTTC.

The V gene is TRBV9, the J gene TRBJ1-6; D not certain. The V end was cut by 0 bases, the J end by 0 bases, with 10 bases between. This CDR3 contains 17 residues. The germline V gene encodes CDR1 SGDLS and CDR2 YYNGEE. CDR3 DNA: TGTGCCAGCAGCGTAGAGGGCAGGAGCTCCTATAATTCACCCCTCCACTTT. This sequence encodes CASSVEGRSSYNSPLHF. The full variable domain, completed using reference TRBV9 and TRBJ1-6, is DSGVTQTPKHLITATGQRVTLRCSPRSGDLSVYWYQQSLDQGLQFLIQYYNGEERAKGNILERFSAQQFPDLHSELNLSSLELGDSALYFCASSVEGRSSYNSPLHFGNGTRLTVT.

The chain combines TRBV6-5 with TRBJ1-2; TRBD1 matches at 8 bases. Germline V gives CDR1 MNHEY, CDR2 SVGAGI. Germline trimming cut 7 bases from V and 8 bases from J; bases unmatched to any gene: 6. CDR3 length: 12 amino acids. The CDR3: CASIGQGWGYTF. DNA for the CDR3: TGTGCCAGCATTGGACAGGGTTGGGGCTACACCTTC.

The rearrangement uses TRBV7-6 and TRBJ2-5; TRBD1 matches at 8 bases. The germline V gene has CDR1 SGHVS and CDR2 FNYEAQ. J gave up 5 bases and V 4 bases, and 6 bases lay outside the gene matches. The CDR3 loop spans 14 amino acids. This chain's CDR3 is CASSSGTGGETQYF. The CDR3 region has the DNA TGTGCCAGCAGCTCAGGGACAGGTGGGGAGACCCAGTACTTC. Supplemented by reference TRBV7-6 and TRBJ2-5, the full variable domain reads GAGVSQSPRYKVTKRGQDVALRCDPISGHVSLYWYRQALGQGPEFLTYFNYEAQQDKSGLPNDRFSAERPEGSISTLTIQRTEQRDSAMYRCASSSGTGGETQYFGPGTRLLVL.

The chain links TRBV6-5 to TRBJ1-4, with D uncertain. CDR1 is MNHEY, CDR2 SVGAGI, per germline. The CDR3 is 16 residues long. Trimming stripped 2 bases from V and 0 bases from J, with 10 bases between. The CDR3 reads CASSYEVGATNEKLFF. The CDR3 coding sequence is TGTGCCAGCAGTTACGAGGTCGGGGCAACTAATGAAAAACTGTTTTTT.

The genes are TRBV27 and TRBJ2-5, with 7 bases aligning to TRBD2. This CDR3 has 15 residues. Looked up from germline, CDR1 is MNHEY and CDR2 is SMNVEV (reference sequence). V dropped 3 bases and J dropped 0; count of bases not matched to a gene: 4. The CDR3 region is CASSLLGGDQETQYF. The CDR3 coding sequence is TGTGCCAGCAGTTTGTTGGGAGGGGACCAAGAGACCCAGTACTTC.

The chain combines TRBV9 with TRBJ2-3, with TRBD2 matching over 15 bases. The CDR3 length is 13 residues. Germline CDR1 SGDLS, CDR2 YYNGEE. J gave up 11 bases and V 3 bases, and 1 base lay outside the gene matches. CDR3 residues: CASSGGLAGGQYF. DNA for the CDR3: TGTGCCAGCAGCGGGGGACTAGCGGGAGGGCAGTATTTT.

The DNA for the CDR3 is TGCAGTGCTAGTAGGGTGGCAGCCGAAGCGGATACGCAGTATTTT. Residues: CSASRVAAEADTQYF. The rearrangement links TRBV20-1 to TRBJ2-3; unclear D gene. V gave up 3 bases and J gave up 6 bases, with 19 bases separating them. The CDR3 runs 15 residues. Germline CDR1 and CDR2: DFQATT and SNEGSKA (reference sequence).

The rearrangement links TRBV9 to TRBJ1-1, with 10 bases that match TRBD1. The CDR3 contains 15 residues. V lost 4 bases to trimming and J lost 5 bases; unmatched junction nucleotides: 8. Looked up from germline, CDR1 is SGDLS and CDR2 is YYNGEE. CDR3 loop: CASSIQTGGWTEAFF. The CDR3 DNA reads as TGTGCCAGCAGCATCCAGACAGGGGGCTGGACTGAAGCTTTCTTT.

As DNA, the CDR3 is TGTGCCAGCAGCCCCCTAGGGGGCACTGAAGCTTTCTTT. Encoded protein: CASSPLGGTEAFF. The chain couples TRBV7-3 to TRBJ1-1, with D perhaps TRBD1 (6 bases). CDR3 length: 13 residues. From germline, CDR1 is SGHTA and CDR2 FQGTGA. V was cut by 5 bases and J by 4 bases, with 11 bases left in between. The full variable domain, its missing parts supplied by reference TRBV7-3 and TRBJ1-1, is GAGVSQTPSNKVTEKGKYVELRCDPISGHTALYWYRQSLGQGPEFLIYFQGTGAADDSGLPNDRFFAVRPEGSVSTLKIQRTERGDSAVYLCASSPLGGTEAFFGQGTRLTVV.

This clone occurred a few times. V and J are TRBV3-1 (or the pseudogene TRBV3-2) and TRBJ2-1; 9 positions agree with TRBD2. This CDR3 spans 15 amino acids. The V segment lost 4 bases and the J segment 7 bases; nucleotides outside the gene matches: 8. Germline CDR1 reads LGHDT; CDR2 reads YNNKEL (reference sequence). The CDR3: CASSRQAGGLNEQFF. The DNA of the CDR3 is TGTGCCAGCAGCCGCCAGGCGGGGGGGCTAAATGAGCAGTTCTTC.

The chain employs TRBV5-1 and TRBJ2-3; D perhaps matches TRBD2 (5 bases). Germline V CDR1 and CDR2: SGHRS, YFSETQ. V lost 4 bases and J lost 1, with 13 bases in between. The CDR3 consists of 15 residues. The CDR3 DNA follows: TGCGCCAGCAGCCCGGAGCCGCGGGGCACAGATACGCAGTATTTT. Its translation is CASSPEPRGTDTQYF. Full variable domain (rest looked up from reference TRBV5-1 and TRBJ2-3): KAGVTQTPRYLIKTRGQQVTLSCSPISGHRSVSWYQQTPGQGLQFLFEYFSETQRNKGNFPGRFSGRQFSNSRSEMNVSTLELGDSALYLCASSPEPRGTDTQYFGPGTRLTVL.